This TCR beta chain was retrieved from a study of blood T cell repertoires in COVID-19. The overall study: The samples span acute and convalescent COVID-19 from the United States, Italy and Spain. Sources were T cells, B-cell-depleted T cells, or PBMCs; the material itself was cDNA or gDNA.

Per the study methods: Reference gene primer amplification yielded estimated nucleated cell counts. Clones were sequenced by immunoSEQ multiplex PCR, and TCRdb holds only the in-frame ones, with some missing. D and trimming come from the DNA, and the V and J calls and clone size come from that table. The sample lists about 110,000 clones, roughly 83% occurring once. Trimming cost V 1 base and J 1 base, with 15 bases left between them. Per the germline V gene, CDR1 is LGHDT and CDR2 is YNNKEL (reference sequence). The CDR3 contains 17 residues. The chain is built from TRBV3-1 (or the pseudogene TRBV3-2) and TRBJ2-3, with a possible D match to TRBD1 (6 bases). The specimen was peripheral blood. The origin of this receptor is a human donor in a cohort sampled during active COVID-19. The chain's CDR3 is CASSQVFTGSGTDTQYF. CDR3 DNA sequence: TGTGCCAGCAGCCAAGTATTTACAGGGTCGGGCACAGATACGCAGTATTTT.